The TCR beta chain under discussion was sequenced for a study of cytomegalovirus exposure and HLA in healthy donors. This PCR relied on a set of 60 Vbeta primers and 13 Jbeta primers. The repertoire was sequenced with immunoSEQ multiplex PCR; TCRdb's copy has only in-frame clones and lacks some. The table records roughly 160,000 clones, 80% to 85% of them present only once. V was pared by 5 bases and J by 4 bases, with 18 bases between. CDR1 MNHEY and CDR2 SMNVEV come from the germline V gene (reference sequence). CDR3 length: 15 amino acids. The V gene is TRBV27, the J gene TRBJ2-7, with D tentatively TRBD1 (6 bases). Input material: PBMCs. The receptor was isolated from a boy aged 2-15 years in good health and CMV-seronegative. DNA for the CDR3: TGTGCCAGCAGTGCGGCTTCGGGACACCGTTACGAGCAGTACTTC. Translation gives CASSAASGHRYEQYF.